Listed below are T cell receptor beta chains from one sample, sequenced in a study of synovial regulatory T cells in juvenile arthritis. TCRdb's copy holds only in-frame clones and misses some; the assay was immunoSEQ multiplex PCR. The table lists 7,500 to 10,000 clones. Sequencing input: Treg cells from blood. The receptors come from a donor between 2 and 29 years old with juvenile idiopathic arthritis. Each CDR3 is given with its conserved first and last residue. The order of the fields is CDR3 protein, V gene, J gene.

CASSWKQGLNTEAFF	TRBV5-1	TRBJ1-1
CATSTRQDAWSATNEKLFF	TRBV15	TRBJ1-4
CANPTGGLSNEQFF	TRBV11-1	TRBJ2-1
CASADRDYTGELFF	TRBV5-1	TRBJ2-2
CASSFPLNSPLHF	TRBV7-9	TRBJ1-6
CASSPRAEAFF	TRBV7-9	TRBJ1-1
CASSYSGGRAFF	TRBV6-6	TRBJ1-1
CASSTRQGAPGNTIYF	TRBV2	TRBJ1-3
CASSAAGSVGTGYFF	TRBV6-1	TRBJ2-1
CASRARQVNTEAFF	TRBV5-1	TRBJ1-1
CASSLNPSPLHF	TRBV5-6	TRBJ1-6
CASSPWPGQLYEQYF	TRBV6-5	TRBJ2-7
CASSPQGMTEAFF	TRBV5-1	TRBJ1-1
CASSPPGLGYEQYF	TRBV18	TRBJ2-7
CASITGDSGNTIYF	TRBV21-1	TRBJ1-3
CASSLRRGLHYEQYF	TRBV5-1	TRBJ2-7
CAIREQGFAGEQYF	TRBV10-3	TRBJ2-7
CASSLTGVGPQHF	TRBV7-9	TRBJ1-5